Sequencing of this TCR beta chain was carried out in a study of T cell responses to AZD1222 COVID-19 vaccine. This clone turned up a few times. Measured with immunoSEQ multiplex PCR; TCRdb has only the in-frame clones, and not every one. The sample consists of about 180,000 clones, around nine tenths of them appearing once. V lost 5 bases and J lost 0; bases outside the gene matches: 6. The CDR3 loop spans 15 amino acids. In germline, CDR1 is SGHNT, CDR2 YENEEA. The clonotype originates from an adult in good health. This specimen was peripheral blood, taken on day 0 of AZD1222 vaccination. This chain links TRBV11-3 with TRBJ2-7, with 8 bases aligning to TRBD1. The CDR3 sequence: CASSPGQDNSYEQYF. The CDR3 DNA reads TGTGCCAGCAGCCCGGGACAGGACAACTCCTACGAGCAGTACTTC.